This passage covers 23 T cell receptor beta chains from one sample sequenced in a study of cytomegalovirus exposure and HLA in healthy donors. 13 Jbeta primers and 60 Vbeta primers were used for the PCR. The table came from immunoSEQ multiplex PCR; TCRdb's copy has only in-frame clones and leaves some out. The sample shows some 160,000 clones, around 74% of them seen only once. Source material: PBMCs. The receptors shown here come from a woman aged 25-40 years in good health and CMV-seronegative.

In its sample, this clone was seen a few times. This chain connects TRBV9 to TRBJ1-4; TRBD1 is a possible D gene (6 bases). The germline CDR1 and CDR2 sequences are SGDLS and YYNGEE. Deletions cut 4 bases from V and 6 bases from J, with 13 bases between. The CDR3 loop spans 14 amino acids. CDR3 bases: TGTGCCAGCAGCCCAGACAGGTGGGATGAAAAACTGTTTTTT. Protein sequence: CASSPDRWDEKLFF. The whole variable domain, filled in from reference TRBV9 and TRBJ1-4, reads DSGVTQTPKHLITATGQRVTLRCSPRSGDLSVYWYQQSLDQGLQFLIQYYNGEERAKGNILERFSAQQFPDLHSELNLSSLELGDSALYFCASSPDRWDEKLFFGSGTQLSVL.

The V and J genes are TRBV5-1 and TRBJ2-5; TRBD1 might be the D (6 bases). Deletions cut 1 base from V and 5 bases from J, with 12 bases between. The CDR3 spans 14 residues. CDR1 is SGHRS and CDR2 is YFSETQ in the germline V gene. CDR3 residues: CASSLWGPGETQYF. CDR3 DNA: TGCGCCAGCAGCTTGTGGGGGCCTGGGGAGACCCAGTACTTC.

The rearrangement links TRBV29-1 to TRBJ2-1; 7 positions agree with TRBD1. Germline V gene lookup returns CDR1 SQVTM and CDR2 ANQGSEA. V lost 0 bases and J lost 7; bases outside the gene matches: 12. CDR3 length: 16 amino acids. CDR3 DNA sequence: TGCAGCGTTGAAGATCAAGGGCCAGGGGGACGGAATGAGCAGTTCTTC. Encoded protein: CSVEDQGPGGRNEQFF.

Only a few counts were recorded for this clone. The chain is built from TRBV5-1 and TRBJ2-2, with 8 bases lining up with TRBD1. CDR3 size: 17 residues. Per germline, CDR1 SGHRS and CDR2 YFSETQ. V trimming: 2 bases; J trimming: 0 bases; junction bases outside the gene matches: 6. In DNA form, the CDR3 reads TGCGCCAGCAGCTTAACCCCGACAGGGGCGAACACCGGGGAGCTGTTTTTT. This translates into CASSLTPTGANTGELFF.

The V call is TRBV4-2, the J call TRBJ1-4; TRBD1 is a possible D gene (6 bases). The CDR3 covers 18 residues. Germline CDR1 is LGHNA and CDR2 is YNFKEQ. With 4 bases removed from V and 5 bases from J, the gap between germline ends came to 23 bases. The CDR3 loop is CASSPSPLPYRENEKLFF. The CDR3 nucleotides are TGTGCCAGCAGCCCAAGCCCCCTCCCCTACAGGGAGAATGAAAAACTGTTTTTT.

This chain uses TRBV9 with TRBJ1-1; D is possibly TRBD1 (6 bases). CDR1 is SGDLS, CDR2 YYNGEE, per germline. Trimming pared 4 bases from V and 4 bases from J, leaving 20 bases between. This CDR3 spans 16 amino acids. The CDR3 reads CASSPRRGSQATEAFF. In DNA form, the CDR3 reads TGTGCCAGCAGCCCCCGAAGGGGGAGTCAAGCCACTGAAGCTTTCTTT.

The chain uses TRBV5-1 and TRBJ1-1; 10 bases are a match to TRBD1. Germline CDR1 and CDR2: SGHRS and YFSETQ. The CDR3 is made up of 15 amino acids. The junction had 4 bases not matched to a gene; V was cut back by 5 bases and J by 0 bases. CDR3 in amino acids: CASREDRGMNTEAFF. In nucleotides, the CDR3 is TGCGCCAGCAGGGAGGACAGGGGGATGAACACTGAAGCTTTCTTT. Complete variable domain (other parts from reference TRBV5-1 and TRBJ1-1): KAGVTQTPRYLIKTRGQQVTLSCSPISGHRSVSWYQQTPGQGLQFLFEYFSETQRNKGNFPGRFSGRQFSNSRSEMNVSTLELGDSALYLCASREDRGMNTEAFFGQGTRLTVV.

The chain couples TRBV5-1 to TRBJ2-3, with 8 bases identical to TRBD2. The CDR3 extends over 16 amino acids. CDR1 and CDR2 (germline): SGHRS, YFSETQ. J gave up 0 bases and V 4 bases, and 7 bases lay outside the gene matches. DNA of the CDR3: TGCGCCAGCAGCACCCCACTAGCGGTTAGCACAGATACGCAGTATTTT. This sequence encodes CASSTPLAVSTDTQYF.

This chain joins TRBV6-1 and TRBJ1-5; unclear D gene. The CDR3 runs to 18 residues. V lost 0 bases, J lost 1 base, and 16 bases lay in between. The germline V gene encodes CDR1 MNHNS and CDR2 SASEGT. CDR3 coding DNA: TGTGCCAGCAGTGAAGCGCTGGGCCAACTCGGCAGCAATCAGCCCCAGCATTTT. Residues: CASSEALGQLGSNQPQHF.

The V and J genes are TRBV6-5 and TRBJ1-1; D is uncertain. This CDR3 is 16 amino acids long. In germline, CDR1 is MNHEY, CDR2 SVGAGI. V lost 0 bases, J lost 0 bases, and 11 bases lay in between. Here the CDR3 DNA reads TGTGCCAGCAGTTACTCGAGTAGTACCATGAACACTGAAGCTTTCTTT. Its protein is CASSYSSSTMNTEAFF.

This clone occurred once. The rearrangement joins TRBV5-1 to TRBJ1-2; 8 bases agree with TRBD1. The J segment lost 5 bases and the V segment lost 4 bases, leaving 10 bases of the junction unmatched. CDR1 and CDR2 (germline): SGHRS, YFSETQ. The CDR3 is made up of 15 amino acids. This CDR3 reads CASSPKGTGVYGYTF. The CDR3 DNA follows: TGCGCCAGCAGCCCCAAAGGGACAGGCGTATATGGCTACACCTTC. Filled out from reference TRBV5-1 and TRBJ1-2, the complete variable domain reads KAGVTQTPRYLIKTRGQQVTLSCSPISGHRSVSWYQQTPGQGLQFLFEYFSETQRNKGNFPGRFSGRQFSNSRSEMNVSTLELGDSALYLCASSPKGTGVYGYTFGSGTRLTVV.

The chain has TRBV6-4 and TRBJ2-1, with TRBD2 identical over 11 bases. Trimming removed 0 bases from V and 12 bases from J; junction bases left unmatched: 4. The CDR3 runs to 14 residues. CDR1 is MRHNA and CDR2 is SNTAGT in the germline V gene. CDR3 in DNA: TGTGCCAGCAGTGACTCGGCCCTAGCGGGGGGGCAGTTCTTC. The encoded protein is CASSDSALAGGQFF.

The chain links TRBV10-3 to TRBJ2-1, with D perhaps matching TRBD2 (6 bases). Looked up from germline, CDR1 is ENHRY and CDR2 is SYGVKD. Between the trimmed V and J ends, which lost 8 bases and 8 bases, there was a span of 19 bases. This CDR3 spans 14 amino acids. This CDR3 reads CAIRDSRSGDEQFF. In DNA form, the CDR3 reads TGTGCCATCCGGGACTCCCGGTCGGGGGATGAGCAGTTCTTC.

CDR3 residues: CSVEDWGQGITDTQYF. CDR3 coding DNA: TGCAGCGTTGAAGATTGGGGGCAGGGGATCACAGATACGCAGTATTTT. The rearrangement joins TRBV29-1 to TRBJ2-3; perhaps TRBD1 as D (6 bases). The V gene lost 0 bases and the J gene lost 2 bases, with 15 bases spanning the gap. This CDR3 comprises 16 residues. Germline CDR1 is SQVTM and CDR2 is ANQGSEA.

This clone has only a few counts. The rearrangement joins TRBV7-8 to TRBJ2-7; the match to TRBD1 covers 8 bases. The ends lost 6 bases at V and 7 bases at J; junction bases unmatched: 8. The CDR3 spans 13 residues. Germline V gives CDR1 SGHVS, CDR2 FQNEAQ. The CDR3 bases are TGTGCCAGCAGAGAGGCAGGGGGCGCGGAGCAGTACTTC. Translated: CASREAGGAEQYF.

The CDR3 DNA reads TGTGCCAGCAGCCAATCTGCAGGGGCCAACAATGAGCAGTTCTTC. Its protein is CASSQSAGANNEQFF. The V and J genes are TRBV4-2 and TRBJ2-1, with D perhaps TRBD1 (6 bases). Germline assignment: CDR1 LGHNA and CDR2 YNFKEQ. This CDR3 is 15 amino acids long. Trimming shortened V by 2 bases and J by 5 bases, and 13 bases separated the two germline ends.

The chain is built from TRBV6-5 and TRBJ2-1; 10 nucleotides line up with TRBD2. The germline V gene has CDR1 MNHEY and CDR2 SVGAGI. The CDR3 covers 15 residues. After removal of 8 bases from V and 7 bases from J, the junction contained 11 bases not matched to a gene. CDR3 nucleotide sequence: TGTGCCAGCTCCTCCGGGACTAGCGTTCTTAATGAGCAGTTCTTC. This gives the protein CASSSGTSVLNEQFF.

The chain is built from TRBV11-2 and TRBJ2-3, with D tentatively TRBD2 (6 bases). The CDR3 consists of 13 residues. The V end lost 4 bases, the J end lost 6 bases, and 11 bases lay between the germline ends. CDR1 is SGHAT, CDR2 FQNNGV, per germline. The CDR3 here is CASSSGTLDTQYF. Here the CDR3 DNA reads TGTGCCAGCAGCTCCGGGACTCTCGATACGCAGTATTTT.

The CDR3, as DNA: TGTGCCAGCAGCTTGTCAGGGAACAATCAGCCCCAGCATTTT. The encoded protein is CASSLSGNNQPQHF. This chain connects TRBV5-5 to TRBJ1-5, with D perhaps matching TRBD1 (5 bases). Deletions cut 1 base from V and 3 bases from J, with 8 bases between. The CDR3 runs to 14 residues. Germline assignment: CDR1 SGHKS and CDR2 YYEKEE (reference sequence). Full variable domain (outside the CDR3, taken from reference TRBV5-5 and TRBJ1-5): DAGVTQSPTHLIKTRGQQVTLRCSPISGHKSVSWYQQVLGQGPQFIFQYYEKEERGRGNFPDRFSARQFPNYSSELNVNALLLGDSALYLCASSLSGNNQPQHFGDGTRLSIL.

This rearrangement joins TRBV7-8 to TRBJ2-1, with 8 bases identical to TRBD2. The CDR3 extends over 15 amino acids. V shed 8 bases and J 3 bases; nucleotides not matched to a gene: 9. The germline CDR1 and CDR2 sequences are SGHVS and FQNEAQ. CDR3 bases: TGTGCCAGCTGGGGGGATAGCGGGAACTACAATGAGCAGTTCTTC. As protein: CASWGDSGNYNEQFF.

This clone appeared a single time. The V call is TRBV5-1, the J call TRBJ1-1; D is uncertain. The CDR3 has 15 amino acids. Trimming left V 0 bases short and J 1 base short, with 10 bases between. Germline V CDR1 and CDR2: SGHRS, YFSETQ. The CDR3 region is CASSLDGRKNTEAFF. In nucleotides, the CDR3 is TGCGCCAGCAGCTTGGATGGCAGGAAGAACACTGAAGCTTTCTTT.

As to this clone: Other DNA sequences in this sample translate to the same CDR3. This chain links TRBV2 with TRBJ1-5; 11 bases match TRBD1. Looked up from germline, CDR1 is SNHLY and CDR2 is FYNNEI. The trim removed 5 bases at V and 7 bases at J, leaving 4 bases unmatched. This CDR3 has 14 residues. The CDR3 here is CASSPGQGEQPQHF. DNA of the CDR3: TGTGCCAGCAGTCCGGGACAGGGGGAGCAGCCCCAGCATTTT.

This rearrangement joins TRBV4-1 to TRBJ2-7; D perhaps matches TRBD1 (6 bases). The V end lost 6 bases, the J end lost 0 bases, and 12 bases lay between the germline ends. The CDR3 consists of 14 residues. The germline CDR1 and CDR2 sequences are MGHRA and YSYEKL. The CDR3, as DNA: TGCGCCAGCAGGATTCAGACAGGCTCCTACGAGCAGTACTTC. It yields the protein CASRIQTGSYEQYF.